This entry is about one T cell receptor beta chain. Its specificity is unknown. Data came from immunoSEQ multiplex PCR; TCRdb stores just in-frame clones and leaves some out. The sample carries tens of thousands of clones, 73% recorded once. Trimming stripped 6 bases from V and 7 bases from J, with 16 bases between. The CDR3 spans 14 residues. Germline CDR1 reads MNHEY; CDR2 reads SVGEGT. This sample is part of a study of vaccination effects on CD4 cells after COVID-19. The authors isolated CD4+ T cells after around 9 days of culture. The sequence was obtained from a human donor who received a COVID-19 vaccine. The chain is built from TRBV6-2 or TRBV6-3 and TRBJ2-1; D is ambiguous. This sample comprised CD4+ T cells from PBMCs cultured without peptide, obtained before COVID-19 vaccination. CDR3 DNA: TGTGCCAGCAGCCGGGTCCTCGACGAGAATGAGCAGTTCTTC. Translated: CASSRVLDENEQFF.